This TCR beta chain appears in the sequencing data of a study of Ad26.COV2.S vaccination and SARS-CoV-2 variants. The CDR3 length is 15 residues. Germline CDR1 KGHSH, CDR2 LQKENI. V shed 4 bases and J 6 bases; nucleotides not matched to a gene: 8. Described treatment: roughly 20 received Ad26.COV2.S at low or high dose, single or two shots; roughly five received placebo; per-sample allocation not given. Sampling took place 63 days after the first vaccine or placebo injection. Assay: immunoSEQ multiplex PCR; the TCRdb copy retains only in-frame clones and omits some. The table includes about 680,000 clones, 80% to 90% detected once.

V is TRBV18 and J is TRBJ2-7, with 11 nucleotides matching TRBD2. The source was peripheral blood, collected in a trial of Ad26.COV2.S vaccine versus placebo. This clonotype originated in a person aged 18-65 years who received the Ad26.COV2.S COVID-19 vaccine or a placebo. For the CDR3, the DNA is TGTGCCAGCTCACGAGGGACTAGCGGTGCCGGCGAGCAGTACTTC. This encodes CASSRGTSGAGEQYF.